This T cell receptor (beta chain) stems from a study of early T cells in non-severe SARS-CoV-2 infection. Overall study context: RNA in bulk from unsorted whole blood was sequenced, and chains were unpaired. Study-level results: Private and CD4 specificities were missed by VDJdb matching, which favored anti-spike CD8 responses.

Individual cDNA molecules were tagged with unique molecular identifiers, the study reported. One entry per CDR3 protein, called by TCRdb with MiXCR from the 5' RACE reads. The top ten hold 9.5% to 13% of the sample, which has fewer than 90,000 distinct CDR3 sequences, 14% to 15% seen once. Germline loops: CDR1 MDHEN, CDR2 SYDVKM. CDR3 length: 11 residues. This clonotype was recorded at least ten times. Its antigen is as yet unknown. One junction end does not reproduce the germline sequence, and a read error may be involved. The source material was whole blood. The chain uses TRBV28 and TRBJ2-7, with D uncertain. The clonotype was recovered from an adult who was a healthcare worker with PCR-confirmed SARS-CoV-2 infection or an uninfected control (not recorded which). The CDR3 sequence: CASSSPLGSAF. DNA for the CDR3: TGTGCCAGCAGTTCACCACTCGGGTCGGCTTTC.